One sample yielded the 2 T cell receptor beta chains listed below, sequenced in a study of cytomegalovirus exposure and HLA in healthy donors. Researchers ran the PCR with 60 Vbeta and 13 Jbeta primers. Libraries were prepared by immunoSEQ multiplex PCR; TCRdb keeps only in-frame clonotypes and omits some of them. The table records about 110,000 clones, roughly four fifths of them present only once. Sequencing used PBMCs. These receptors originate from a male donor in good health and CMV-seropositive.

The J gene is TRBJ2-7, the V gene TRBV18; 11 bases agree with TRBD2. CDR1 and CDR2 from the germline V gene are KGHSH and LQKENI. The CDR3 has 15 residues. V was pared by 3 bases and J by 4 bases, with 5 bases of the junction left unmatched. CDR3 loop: CASSPPTSGAYEQYF. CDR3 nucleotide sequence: TGTGCCAGCTCACCTCCGACTAGCGGGGCGTACGAGCAGTACTTC.

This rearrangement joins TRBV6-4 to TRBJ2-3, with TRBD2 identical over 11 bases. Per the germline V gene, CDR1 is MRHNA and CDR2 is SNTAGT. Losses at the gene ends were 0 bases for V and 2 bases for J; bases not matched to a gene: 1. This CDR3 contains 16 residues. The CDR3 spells CASSDSSGGATDTQYF. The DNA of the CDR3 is TGTGCCAGCAGTGACTCTAGCGGGGGGGCCACAGATACGCAGTATTTT.